This T cell receptor beta chain was identified during a study of cytomegalovirus exposure and HLA in healthy donors. Study-wide findings and caveats: Apart from CMV serostatus, no immune exposure information was available. In an earlier analysis, about 87% or about 30%: the productive usage of most TCR beta V segments.

CDR1 and CDR2 from the germline V gene are MDHEN and SYDVKM. This CDR3 has 12 residues. J gave up 6 bases and V 5 bases, and 2 bases lay outside the gene matches. Primers for the PCR totalled 60 Vbeta and 13 Jbeta. As originally analysed: About 11 million of 80 million or so unique TCR beta chains were shared, per a later count. The method was immunoSEQ multiplex PCR; TCRdb's version includes in-frame clones alone and lacks a portion of them. V and J calls and clone size come straight from that table; D and trimming were deduced from the DNA. Here the sample spans about 180,000 clones, 80% to 90% being singletons. About this clone itself: The antigen remains unidentified.

Input material: PBMCs. This TCR came from a young woman in good health and CMV-seropositive. The chain uses TRBV28 and TRBJ1-1; TRBD1 agrees at 8 bases. The CDR3 sequence is CASSEQGAEAFF. CDR3 nucleotide sequence: TGTGCCAGCAGTGAACAGGGGGCTGAAGCTTTCTTT.